These 11 T cell receptor beta chains originate from one sample sequenced in a study of tumor-infiltrating lymphocytes in primary liver carcinoma. A primer in the constant region served to generate TCR beta cDNA from around 500 ng of total RNA. Nested multiplex PCR, run for three rounds with slightly modified ARM-PCR, yielded TCR beta libraries. Use of TRBV1-TRBV30 forward primers with a C-beta reverse primer characterized the first two PCR rounds, which lasted about 10 cycles each. Via MiXCR, TCRdb re-called the multiplex PCR reads, giving one row per CDR3 protein. The table lists 20,000 to 25,000 distinct CDR3 sequences, about 75% of them singletons. Each 20-30 mg portion of unsorted bulk tissue served as the source for co-extraction of RNA and DNA. Sequencing used liver tumor tissue from sampling region 1. Subset defined: tumor region T1, superior pole. These TCRs come from a woman younger than 45 with primary liver carcinoma and hepatitis B virus infection.

As for this clonotype: The junction departs from germline at one end; a sequencing error may be responsible. The V call is TRBV6-5, the J call TRBJ1-5; no reliable D call. The CDR3 totals 13 residues. Germline lookup yields CDR1 MNHEY and CDR2 SVGAGI. The CDR3 nucleotides are TGTGCCAACAGTTGCTTATGGAATCAGCCCCAGCATTTT. As protein: CANSCLWNQPQHF.

A note on this clonotype: Being one base from a much bigger clone, this may be a read error. The rearrangement joins TRBV11-3 to TRBJ2-3; 8 nucleotides match TRBD2. The CDR3 spans 19 residues. Germline V CDR1 and CDR2: SGHNT, YENEEA. CDR3 sequence (DNA): TGTGCCAGCGGCTTAGGTTTTGGAGCGGGAGCAGGAGGCACAGATACGCAGTATTTT. This encodes CASGLGFGAGAGGTDTQYF.

Note on this clonotype: The CDR3 end shows no conserved phenylalanine or tryptophan, and so a read error is likely. The chain employs TRBV11-2 and TRBJ1-2, with D tentatively TRBD1 (5 bases). Germline CDR1 SGHAT, CDR2 FQNNGV. This CDR3 is 13 amino acids long. CDR3 sequence: CASGLEGNYGYTY. In nucleotides, the CDR3 is TGTGCCAGCGGCTTAGAGGGGAACTATGGCTACACCTAC.

Comments on this clonotype: Likely a read error: the CDR3 ends without its conserved phenylalanine or tryptophan. The limits of the CDR3 on the DNA are not certain, so only TCRdb's listed CDR3 is given. The V call is TRBV5-6, the J call TRBJ2-2; the DNA was not compared with TRBD1, the D call given in the table. 15 amino acids form the CDR3, both terminal residues included. Germline V gives CDR1 SGHDT, CDR2 YYEEEE. The CDR3: CASSLALRVTGEMFI.

About this clonotype: At one of its ends the junction is not consistent with the germline gene, which may arise from a read error. V usage is TRBV20-1 and J usage is TRBJ2-1; TRBD1 or TRBD2 may be the D gene (5 bases each). The germline V gene encodes CDR1 DFQATT and CDR2 SNEGSKA (reference sequence). CDR3 length equals 11 residues. This CDR3 is CSARGDNEQFF. The CDR3 nucleotides read TGCAGTGCCAGAGGGGACAATGAGCAGTTCTTC.

This clonotype is medium-sized by share. The V and J genes are TRBV29-1 and TRBJ2-7; 8 bases fit TRBD2. CDR1 SQVTM and CDR2 ANQGSEA come from the germline V gene. This CDR3 spans 13 amino acids. After removal of 6 bases from V and 3 bases from J, the junction contained 7 bases not matched to a gene. The CDR3 nucleotides are TGCAGCGTCACCAGCGGGAGCCGCTACGAGCAGTACTTC. Encoded protein: CSVTSGSRYEQYF.

This clonotype showed up many times. The gene calls are TRBV5-5 and TRBJ2-2, with D possibly being TRBD2 (6 bases). The CDR3 is 16 residues long. Germline assignment: CDR1 SGHKS and CDR2 YYEKEE (reference sequence). Trimming removed 2 bases at V and 7 bases at J, with 18 bases between. The CDR3 loop is CASSFGVPGSSGELFF. CDR3 nucleotide sequence: TGTGCCAGCAGCTTTGGGGTGCCCGGGAGCAGCGGGGAGCTGTTTTTT.

This sequence joins TRBV11-1 and TRBJ2-7; D remains unclear. The CDR3 is 13 residues long. The germline V gene encodes CDR1 SGHAT and CDR2 FQDESV (reference sequence). V was pared by 1 base and J by 6 bases, with 10 bases between. DNA for the CDR3: TGTGCCAGCAGCTTAGGATTGCCCCGCGAGCAGTACTTC. Protein sequence: CASSLGLPREQYF.

Points on this clonotype: The germline gene is not matched at one end of the junction; a read error may be the cause. This rearrangement joins TRBV11-3 to TRBJ1-6; D not certain. CDR1 and CDR2 (germline): SGHNT, YENEEA. The CDR3 totals 15 residues. This CDR3 is CDSRFKWSYNSPLHF. For the CDR3, the DNA is TGTGACAGCAGATTTAAGTGGAGCTATAATTCACCCCTGCACTTT. Variable domain in full (rest from reference TRBV11-3 and TRBJ1-6): EAGVVQSPRYKIIEKKQPVAFWCNPISGHNTLYWYLQNLGQGPELLIRYENEEAVDDSQLPKDRFSAERLKGVDSTLKIQPAELGDSAVYLCDSRFKWSYNSPLHFGNGTRLTVT.

Sample share makes this clonotype medium-sized. CDR3 bases: TGTGCCAGCAGTAGGGGACAGAGCACCGGGGAGCTGTTTTTT. As protein: CASSRGQSTGELFF. The chain employs TRBV12-3 or TRBV12-4 and TRBJ2-2; 7 positions match TRBD1. Trimming took 5 bases from V and 4 from J; bases not matched to a gene: 4. The CDR3 contains 14 residues.

This clonotype was recorded a few times. This could be a read error, since a much larger clone is one nucleotide away. The chain links TRBV11-2 to TRBJ2-5, with a weak D call TRBD1 (6 bases). The CDR3 runs 14 residues. Germline V gene lookup returns CDR1 SGHAT and CDR2 FQNNGV. DNA for the CDR3: TGTGCCAGCAGCGCAGCGACAGGTCAAGGGACCCAGTACTTC. Amino acid sequence: CASSAATGQGTQYF.